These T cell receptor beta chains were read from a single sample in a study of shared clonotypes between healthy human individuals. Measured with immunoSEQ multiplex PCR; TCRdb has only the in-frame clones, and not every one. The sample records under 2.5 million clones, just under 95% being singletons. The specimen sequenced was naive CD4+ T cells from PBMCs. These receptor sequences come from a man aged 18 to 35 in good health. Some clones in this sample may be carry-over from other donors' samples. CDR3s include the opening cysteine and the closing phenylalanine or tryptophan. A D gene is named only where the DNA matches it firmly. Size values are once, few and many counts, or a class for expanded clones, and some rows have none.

DNA: TGTGCCAGCAGTTTACAGGGGTTGGGGAATGAAAAACTGTTTTTT
CDR3: CASSLQGLGNEKLFF
D: .
J: TRBJ1-4
size: .
V: TRBV27

DNA: TGTGCCAGCAGCCCGGGACTTCTGTTTGAGACCCAGTACTTC
CDR3: CASSPGLLFETQYF
D: .
J: TRBJ2-5
size: .
V: TRBV7-2

DNA: TGCGCCAGCAGTGAAAGTCGGAGCTTGGGCGAGCAGTACTTC
CDR3: CASSESRSLGEQYF
D: .
J: TRBJ2-7
size: .
V: TRBV10-1

DNA: TGTGCCAGCAGCTTAAGTGGGACTAGCACCGGGGAGCTGTTTTTT
CDR3: CASSLSGTSTGELFF
D: TRBD2
J: TRBJ2-2
size: .
V: TRBV7-3

DNA: TGTGCCAGCAGTTTGGGAGTTGGGGGCACCTCTAACTATGGCTACACCTTC
CDR3: CASSLGVGGTSNYGYTF
D: .
J: TRBJ1-2
size: .
V: TRBV28

DNA: TGTGCCAGCAGCCGCCCCGGGACAGGGGATGCCGGCTACACCTTC
CDR3: CASSRPGTGDAGYTF
D: TRBD1
J: TRBJ1-2
size: .
V: TRBV25-1

DNA: TGTGCCAGCAGCGTAGGGGGGGCGAACTATGGCTACACCTTC
CDR3: CASSVGGANYGYTF
D: .
J: TRBJ1-2
size: .
V: TRBV9

DNA: TGTGCCAGCTCACCACTGTCGACAGGGGCCTCCGACGAGCAGTACTTC
CDR3: CASSPLSTGASDEQYF
D: TRBD1
J: TRBJ2-7
size: .
V: TRBV18

DNA: TGCGCCAGCAGCTTGGATCCAGGGGGAGTCTTGGAGACCCAGTACTTC
CDR3: CASSLDPGGVLETQYF
D: TRBD1
J: TRBJ2-5
size: once
V: TRBV5-1

DNA: TGTGCCAGCATCCGCCCGGGAGATGATACGCAGTATTTT
CDR3: CASIRPGDDTQYF
D: .
J: TRBJ2-3
size: .
V: TRBV2

DNA: TGTGCCAGCAACCGGGTGCGGGAGGCCGGGGAGCTGTTTTTT
CDR3: CASNRVREAGELFF
D: TRBD2
J: TRBJ2-2
size: once
V: TRBV2

DNA: TGTGCCAGCAGTTTGGTTGGACAGCCCCAGCATTTT
CDR3: CASSLVGQPQHF
D: .
J: TRBJ1-5
size: few
V: TRBV28

DNA: TGCGCCAGCGGGATTAGCACAGATACGCAGTATTTT
CDR3: CASGISTDTQYF
D: .
J: TRBJ2-3
size: .
V: TRBV5-1

DNA: TGTGCCAGCTCACCTGTGACAGGGGAAGAAGCTTTCTTT
CDR3: CASSPVTGEEAFF
D: TRBD1
J: TRBJ1-1
size: .
V: TRBV18

DNA: TGTGCCAGCAGTGTGGGAGGGGGTCCCTACGAGCAGTACTTC
CDR3: CASSVGGGPYEQYF
D: .
J: TRBJ2-7
size: .
V: TRBV27

DNA: TGTGCCAGCACCGTGACAGGGGATAAGGGAAACGAGCAGTACTTC
CDR3: CASTVTGDKGNEQYF
D: TRBD1
J: TRBJ2-7
size: .
V: TRBV11-2